Detailed here is one TCR beta chain. Its antigen has not been determined. Possible read error: a much larger clone is one base away. In the germline V gene, CDR1 corresponds to MGHRA and CDR2 to YSYEKL. There are 14 amino acids in the CDR3, from cysteine to phenylalanine inclusive. Of the read, only the CDR3 DNA is kept; its 42 bases are in frame from base 1. Trimming leaves V shorter by 3 bases and J shorter by 9 bases, with the junction holding 9 bases beyond the gene matches. Patients with hyperthyroidism were aged 18 to 65 years, had been newly diagnosed, and had a disease duration of less than 2 months. Patients were excluded if they had other autoimmune diseases, uncontrolled infections, pregnancy or lactation. Diagnosis was based on clinical symptoms, serum thyroxine, TRAb, thyroid ultrasound and orbital computed tomography. Total RNA was extracted using Trizol reagent, and RNA quality was checked on an Agilent 2100 Bioanalyzer.

The data stem from a study of Graves' ophthalmopathy and Graves' hyperthyroidism (dated by TCRdb to the late 2010s). Concerning the study at large: Hyperthyroidism was considered stable if no progression to ophthalmopathy occurred within 18 months of follow-up. After sampling, hyperthyroidism patients received methimazole starting at 30 mg daily, and ophthalmopathy patients received high-dose intravenous methylprednisolone. The study used signatures of the TCR beta repertoire to tell Graves' ophthalmopathy apart from Graves' hyperthyroidism and to predict which patients would progress to ophthalmopathy. To explore V-J signatures that distinguish ophthalmopathy from hyperthyroidism, a discovery set of about a hundred patients was enrolled, made up of over 40 with ophthalmopathy and around 60 with stable hyperthyroidism. In roughly six hyperthyroidism patients, the T-cell repertoires found in thyroid tissue were compared with those found in blood. For independent validation, a separate cohort was made up of 18 to 20 hyperthyroidism patients plus 17 patients who later progressed from hyperthyroidism to ophthalmopathy. In total, 135 blood samples were TCR-sequenced: 40 to 45 ophthalmopathy, 80 or so hyperthyroidism and some 17 hyperthyroidism-to-ophthalmopathy patients.

For repertoire sequencing, the TCR beta CDR3 regions were amplified from RNA transcripts. HTBI primers and the Qiagen OneStep RT-PCR kit were used in a first-round RT-PCR, which was followed by a second-round multiplex PCR, size selection and purification. Libraries were sequenced on an Illumina HiSeq2000 using paired-end 100 bp reads. The original pipeline was this. SOAPnuke was used for read processing, and reads with adapters, uncalled bases, a mean Phred below 15, or no exact constant-primer or identifier match were discarded. COPE v1.2.5 was used to merge high-quality paired reads. Each unique nucleotide sequence was defined as a clonotype, and clonotypes were aligned to IMGT TRB V, D and J references with MiTCR v1.1. Only V-J combinations with frequency above 0.0001 were analysed, covering approximately 99% of repertoires. For each V-J combination, a TCR clonal expansion and chaos score was defined as the ratio of F50 clonal expansion to chaos observed in the TCRdist matrix. Welch's t-statistics and random forest were used to reduce the features to 13 V-J combinations, which were then used as input to a naive Bayes classifier. The similarity between thyroid and blood repertoires was quantified using the Morisita-Horn index. TCRdb trimmed public reads at Q25 via fastp, called clones via MiXCR and kept in-frame beta chains. When rows share a CDR3 protein, they turn into one entry using the most common DNA and genes. The V and J calls reflect TCRdb's pipeline rather than the authors' work. The sample profile shows around 520,000 distinct CDR3 sequences; less than 45% of them were found once. The ten most abundant clones make up about 4% of the sample.

On the study overall, not on this receptor specifically: No statistical method was used to set the sample size in advance, and the investigators knew which group each participant was assigned to. In validation, the model predicted ophthalmopathy progression with 55% to 71% sensitivity and around 72% specificity; some 13 predicted patients were CT-confirmed with GO in a median of about 6.1 months. Ophthalmopathy was separated from stable hyperthyroidism by the 13-signature model with more than 85% sensitivity and around 81% specificity in cross-validation and with 80%/75% in the test set. Most expanded thyroid clonotypes with frequency above 0.001 were also detected in blood, suggesting blood repertoires may reflect the thyroid immune response.

The rearranged chain carries TRBV4-1 and TRBJ2-7; TRBD1 matches 9 bases in the middle. The TCR originated in an adult man with Graves' hyperthyroidism. The material sequenced was peripheral blood or thyroid tissue (not recorded which). The CDR3 region: CASSQVTGGGGQYF. The DNA reads as follows: TGCGCCAGCAGCCAGGTGACAGGGGGTGGCGGGCAGTACTTC.